The rows below give T cell receptor beta chains drawn from one sample of a study of human T cells and chemical hapten exposure. TCRdb used MiXCR to reprocess the RACE reads, holding one entry per CDR3 protein. The sample contains tens of thousands of distinct CDR3 sequences, around 5.5% of which appear only once. Sequenced sample: whole blood. All receptors come from a human donor in good health. Some clones in this sample may be carry-over from other donors' samples. Each CDR3 is given with its conserved first and last residue. D genes are given only for firm matches. Expanded clones are given a class, and other clones once, few, many or no size at all.

j_gene,v_gene,d_gene,abundance,CDR3nt,CDR3aa
TRBJ1-5,TRBV20-1,TRBD1,many,TGCAGTGCTCCCCTGACAGGGGTCAATCAGCCCCAGCATTTT,CSAPLTGVNQPQHF
TRBJ1-1,TRBV20-1,TRBD1,many,TGCAGTGCTAGGGACAGGGCTGAAGCTTTCTTT,CSARDRAEAFF
TRBJ1-6,TRBV27,NA,many,TGTGCCAGCAGTTCTGAGGTTAACAGTAATTCACCCCTCCACTTT,CASSSEVNSNSPLHF
TRBJ1-1,TRBV5-6,NA,NA,TGTGCCAGCAGCTCCACGGGGCGGGGCTTCACTGAAGCTTTCTTT,CASSSTGRGFTEAFF
TRBJ1-1,TRBV10-3,TRBD1,NA,TGTGCCATCAGTGAGGTCTTGACAGGGATTGACACTGAAGCTTTCTTT,CAISEVLTGIDTEAFF
TRBJ1-3,TRBV4-2,NA,many,TGTGCCAGCAGCCAAGATCTAAGAGGCGGAAGCTCTGGAAACACCATATATTTT,CASSQDLRGGSSGNTIYF
TRBJ1-1,TRBV5-1,NA,few,TGCGCCAGCAGCCTCGTCGGCAGGGGTAACACTGAAGCTTTCTTT,CASSLVGRGNTEAFF
TRBJ1-6,TRBV2,NA,NA,TGTGCCAGCATGGAGACAGGCCGCAATTCACCCCTCCACTTT,CASMETGRNSPLHF
TRBJ1-4,TRBV28,NA,many,TGTGCCAGCAGTTTATTGGGGAGGACGGATAATGAAAAACTGTTTTTT,CASSLLGRTDNEKLFF
TRBJ1-1,TRBV20-1,NA,few,TGCAGTGCTAGATCCCCCGACACTGAAGCTTTCTTT,CSARSPDTEAFF
TRBJ1-5,TRBV6-2/TRBV6-3,NA,NA,TGTGCCAGCAGTTACTCTTCAGGAGGTAGCAATCAGCCCCAGCATTTT,CASSYSSGGSNQPQHF
TRBJ1-4,TRBV5-1,NA,NA,TGCGCCAGCAGTGGGGGAGGCCCTGCAACTAATGAAAAACTGTTTTTT,CASSGGGPATNEKLFF
TRBJ2-7,TRBV7-6,NA,many,TGTGCCAGCAGCTCCGATGTACACTCCTACGAGCAGTACTTC,CASSSDVHSYEQYF
TRBJ1-6,TRBV6-6,TRBD1,medium-sized,TGTGCCAGCAGTTCCGGACAGGGAGGCTCACCCCTCCACTTT,CASSSGQGGSPLHF
TRBJ2-3,TRBV15,NA,NA,TGTGCCACCAGCACCACGGGTCATAGCACAGATACGCAGTATTTT,CATSTTGHSTDTQYF
TRBJ2-1,TRBV7-2,TRBD1,many,TGTGCCAGCAGAACAACCGGGACAGACTACAATGAGCAGTTCTTC,CASRTTGTDYNEQFF
TRBJ1-2,TRBV20-1,NA,NA,TGCAGTGCTAGAGATCAAGAAGGATATGGCTACACCTTC,CSARDQEGYGYTF
TRBJ2-3,TRBV11-2,NA,many,TGTGCCAGCAGCTTGGGGCACACAGATACGCAGTATTTT,CASSLGHTDTQYF
TRBJ2-5,TRBV3-1,NA,many,TGTGCCAGCAGCCCCCGGGACTTCCAAGAGACCCAGTACTTC,CASSPRDFQETQYF